This TCR beta chain was profiled in a study of T-cell reconstitution after alpha-beta-depleted transplantation in children (TCRdb year 2016). Notes on the research overall: Using TCR repertoire profiling, the study followed T-cell immune reconstitution in a quantitative way in children after TCRalphabeta/CD19-depleted allogeneic hematopoietic cell transplantation.

Per the germline V gene, SQVTM is the CDR1 and ANQGSEA is the CDR2. Including cysteine and phenylalanine, the CDR3 has 12 amino acids. Kept here is only the CDR3 DNA, which spans 36 bases and is read in frame from base 1. V loses 5 bases, J loses 2 bases, and the germline ends lie 9 bases apart. The treatment or condition label here, explained by the study, means: allogeneic hematopoietic cell transplantation with graft depleted of TCRalphabeta T cells and CD19 B cells. Transplant recipients were children who received TCRalphabeta/CD19-depleted allogeneic hematopoietic cell grafts. This clonotype was counted ten times or more. Its recognized antigen is unknown. Per-base qualities were not stored, and no clone one base away is much larger. Overall study results and their limits: In some patients, the high TCRbeta diversity seen at day 60 was put down to recipient T cells and intrathymic progenitors that had survived conditioning. The frequencies of hyperexpanded clones fell over the following months, and after one year, T-cell counts and TCRbeta diversity were mostly attributed to newly produced T cells. About two months after transplant, the apparently early recovery of alphabetaT-cell counts reportedly depended on just several hundred clones that had expanded rapidly and came from non-depleted graft cells.

The library relied on PCR. Sequencing was performed on an Illumina HiSeq 2500. TCR libraries were prepared with molecular barcoding, using unique molecular identifiers to normalize TCRbeta repertoire quantification. The public reads were quality trimmed at Q25 with fastp and then assembled into clones with MiXCR by TCRdb, keeping productive beta chains. For every CDR3 protein sequence, its rows merge into one entry that carries the most common genes and DNA. The sample contains about 130,000 distinct CDR3 sequences, 8% to 10% of them found a single time. The ten largest make up under 30% of the sample.

The sequence came from a girl younger than two who had a stem cell transplant for combined immunodeficiency, so the T cells may come from the graft donor. The rearrangement combines TRBV29-1 with TRBJ2-5; tentative D gene TRBD2, with 6 bases matching. The sequencing used PBMCs, mostly from graft donor cells, collected 180 days after TCRalphabeta/CD19-depleted stem cell transplant. In nucleotides, the sequence is TGCAGCGTTTCGGGAGTTCAAGAGACCCAGTACTTC. This codes for CSVSGVQETQYF.